In this sample, the clone carrying this T cell receptor (beta chain) turned up a few times. Antigen specificity is unknown. Trimming removed 2 bases at V and 6 bases at J, with 8 bases between. The CDR3 consists of 12 residues. Germline CDR1 is MGHDK and CDR2 is SYGVNS. Extraction yielded total RNA from whole blood (unfractionated). The entry originates in a study of human T cells and chemical hapten exposure. Looking at the study overall: Small pooled library volume differences chiefly drove per-sample TCR yield variation. Findings of the study overall: Sensitizing to DPC left TCRs with a frequency above 1 in 1000 unaltered.

Individual cDNA molecules in this library carried unique molecular identifiers. Authors' processing steps: Sample TCR counts, which ranged from about 20,000 to 690,600, had a median of roughly 99,000. TCRdb reprocessed the reads with MiXCR, giving one entry per CDR3 protein. The V and J calls and clone size are TCRdb's, not the authors'. Of about 120,000 distinct CDR3 sequences listed, 8.5% to 9% are singletons. The source is a human donor in good health. Some clones in this sample may be carry-over from other donors' samples. V usage is TRBV25-1 and J usage is TRBJ2-7, with a weak D call TRBD1 (5 bases). The sequenced sample consisted of whole blood. DNA of the CDR3: TGTGCCAGCAGTGAAGGAAGGGGCGAGCAGTACTTC. Translating it yields CASSEGRGEQYF.